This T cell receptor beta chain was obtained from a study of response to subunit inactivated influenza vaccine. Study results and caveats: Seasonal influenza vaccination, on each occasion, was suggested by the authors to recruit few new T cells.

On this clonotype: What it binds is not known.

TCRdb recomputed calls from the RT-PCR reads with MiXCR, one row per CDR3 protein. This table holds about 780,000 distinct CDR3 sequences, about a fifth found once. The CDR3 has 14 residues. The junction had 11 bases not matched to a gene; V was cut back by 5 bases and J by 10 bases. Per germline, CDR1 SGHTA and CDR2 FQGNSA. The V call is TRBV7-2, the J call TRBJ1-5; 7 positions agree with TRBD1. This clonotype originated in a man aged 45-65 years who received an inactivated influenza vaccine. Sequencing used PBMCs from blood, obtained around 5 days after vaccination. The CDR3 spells CASSRDSRTGPQHF. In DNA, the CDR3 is TGTGCCAGCAGCAGGGACAGTCGGACAGGCCCCCAGCATTTT.